Following are 10 T cell receptor beta chains from one sample sequenced in a study of shared clonotypes between healthy human individuals. The protocol was immunoSEQ multiplex PCR, while the TCRdb copy is restricted to in-frame clones and leaves out a portion. The sample lists roughly 1.5 million clones, around 98% occurring once. Material: naive CD4+ T cells sorted from blood. Subset reported: CD45RA+ positively selected. The receptor source for this set is a man aged 25 to 40 in good health.

The chain couples TRBV9 to TRBJ1-4; D gene unclear. Germline CDR1 SGDLS, CDR2 YYNGEE. The CDR3 runs to 15 residues. The ends were cut back, 7 bases at V and 8 bases at J, with 21 bases in the middle. This chain's CDR3 is CASGGSSSFSEKLFF. For the CDR3, the DNA is TGTGCCAGCGGTGGCAGTTCTTCCTTCAGCGAAAAACTGTTTTTT.

The chain couples TRBV6-6 to TRBJ1-2, with D unresolved. The V gene lost 2 bases and the J gene lost 7 bases, with 17 bases spanning the gap. CDR1 is MNHNY, CDR2 SVGAGI, per germline (reference sequence). The CDR3 covers 15 residues. CDR3 loop: CASSYTLKSGSGYTF. The CDR3 nucleotides are TGTGCCAGCAGTTACACCCTCAAGTCAGGCTCTGGCTACACCTTC.

This clone is a singleton in its sample. CDR3 residues: CASSARQGAQETQYF. CDR3 DNA: TGTGCCAGCAGTGCCAGGCAGGGGGCGCAAGAGACCCAGTACTTC. The chain links TRBV2 to TRBJ2-5; 8 nucleotides align to TRBD1. The CDR3 is made up of 15 amino acids. In germline, CDR1 is SNHLY, CDR2 FYNNEI. With V trimmed by 4 bases and J by 2 bases, 6 bases remained unmatched.

As to this clone: At the DNA level, this CDR3 is encoded by other sequences in the same sample as well. The V and J genes are TRBV5-1 and TRBJ2-5; no definite D call. V was clipped by 0 bases and J by 5 bases, with 5 bases between them. The CDR3 runs to 12 residues. Germline V gene data show CDR1 as SGHRS and CDR2 as YFSETQ. As DNA, the CDR3 is TGCGCCAGCAGCTTGGGGGTGGAGACCCAGTACTTC. Translation gives CASSLGVETQYF.

The V and J genes are TRBV18 and TRBJ2-7; D may match TRBD1 or TRBD2 (5 bases each). The V end was cut by 4 bases, the J end by 5 bases, with 12 bases between. Germline loops: CDR1 KGHSH, CDR2 LQKENI. The CDR3 loop spans 13 amino acids. CDR3 region: CASSLVGGDEQYF. Here the CDR3 DNA reads TGTGCCAGCTCACTAGTTGGGGGAGACGAGCAGTACTTC.

The rearrangement links TRBV5-1 to TRBJ2-7; the D is unclear. In germline, CDR1 is SGHRS, CDR2 YFSETQ. CDR3 length: 14 amino acids. The V end was cut by 0 bases, the J end by 4 bases, with 11 bases between. CDR3 DNA sequence: TGCGCCAGCAGCTTGGAACCCAGCCTATACGAGCAGTACTTC. It translates to CASSLEPSLYEQYF.

J is TRBJ1-1 and V is TRBV6-1; D remains unclear. Trimming shortened V by 6 bases and J by 0 bases, and 14 bases separated the two germline ends. The length of the CDR3 is 15 residues. CDR1 is MNHNS and CDR2 is SASEGT in the germline V gene. Written as DNA, the CDR3 is TGTGCCAGCAGAAGAATGGAGACCATGAACACTGAAGCTTTCTTT. It is translated as CASRRMETMNTEAFF.

This sequence joins TRBV28 and TRBJ1-5, with D possibly TRBD1 on 6 matching bases. Per germline, CDR1 MDHEN and CDR2 SYDVKM. This CDR3 is built from 16 residues. Deletions cut 5 bases from V and 1 base from J, with 15 bases between. CDR3 DNA sequence: TGTGCCAGCAGTCCCGGGGACACCAAAAGCAATCAGCCCCAGCATTTT. Protein sequence: CASSPGDTKSNQPQHF.

V and J are TRBV7-3 and TRBJ1-1; no clear D. Trimming shortened V by 0 bases and J by 2 bases, and 7 bases separated the two germline ends. Per the germline V gene, CDR1 is SGHTA and CDR2 is FQGTGA. This CDR3 comprises 14 residues. CDR3 DNA sequence: TGTGCCAGCAGCTTAACGGTCTCTAACACTGAAGCTTTCTTT. Its protein product is CASSLTVSNTEAFF.

This chain joins TRBV21-1 and TRBJ1-2; the table's D call of TRBD1 was not tested on the DNA. TRBV21-1 is labeled a pseudogene. The CDR3 runs to 13 residues. CDR3 DNA sequence: TGTGCCTCAAAGACCCCAAGGGGCCGGGGCTACACCTTC. This gives the protein CASKTPRGRGYTF.